These T cell receptor beta chains were read from a single sample in a study of blood T cells in healthy people across ages. TCRdb reprocessed the 5' RACE reads with MiXCR, giving one entry per CDR3 protein. The sample carries fewer than 800,000 distinct CDR3 sequences, around 25% recorded once. The same specimen was also included in a second study, on T cells of mothers and their children.

The sample consisted of blood. These receptors originate from a boy aged 5-17 years in good health. CDR3s include the opening cysteine and the closing phenylalanine or tryptophan. The D gene is left open where the match is weak. Size is omitted from some rows. Given values are once, few, many or a class for expanded clones.

j_call: TRBJ1-1
d_call: NA
v_call: TRBV27
clone_size: few
cdr3_aa: CASTAGLMNTEAFF
cdr3_nt: TGTGCCAGCACCGCTGGGTTAATGAACACTGAAGCTTTCTTT

j_call: TRBJ1-2
d_call: TRBD1
v_call: TRBV7-9
clone_size: few
cdr3_aa: CASSSGQDYGYTF
cdr3_nt: TGTGCCAGCAGCTCGGGACAGGACTATGGCTACACCTTC

j_call: TRBJ2-7
d_call: NA
v_call: TRBV14
clone_size: few
cdr3_aa: CASSQEGMTYEQYF
cdr3_nt: TGTGCCAGCAGCCAAGAAGGGATGACCTACGAGCAGTACTTC

j_call: TRBJ2-1
d_call: TRBD2
v_call: TRBV29-1
clone_size: few
cdr3_aa: CSVDGLAGGGRYNEQFF
cdr3_nt: TGCAGCGTTGACGGTCTAGCGGGGGGCGGGCGATACAATGAGCAGTTCTTC

j_call: TRBJ2-2
d_call: NA
v_call: TRBV28
clone_size: few
cdr3_aa: CASNPLVSGTYTGELFF
cdr3_nt: TGTGCCAGCAATCCTCTGGTCTCGGGTACCTACACCGGGGAGCTGTTTTTT

j_call: TRBJ1-2
d_call: NA
v_call: TRBV4-1
clone_size: NA
cdr3_aa: CASSQDHADKLKYGYTF
cdr3_nt: TGCGCCAGCAGCCAAGATCACGCGGACAAGCTAAAGTATGGCTACACCTTC

j_call: TRBJ2-2
d_call: TRBD2
v_call: TRBV3-1
clone_size: NA
cdr3_aa: CAGGGVAKNTGELFF
cdr3_nt: TGTGCCGGTGGGGGGGTAGCTAAGAACACCGGGGAGCTGTTTTTT

j_call: TRBJ2-5
d_call: TRBD2
v_call: TRBV5-6
clone_size: few
cdr3_aa: CASSPTSGRSETQYF
cdr3_nt: TGTGCCAGCAGTCCCACTAGCGGGAGGTCAGAGACCCAGTACTTC

j_call: TRBJ2-1
d_call: NA
v_call: TRBV29-1
clone_size: few
cdr3_aa: CSVEPQGLYNEQFF
cdr3_nt: TGCAGCGTTGAACCCCAGGGGCTCTACAATGAGCAGTTCTTC

j_call: TRBJ2-5
d_call: NA
v_call: TRBV10-3
clone_size: few
cdr3_aa: CAISPGTQFFGETQYF
cdr3_nt: TGTGCCATCAGCCCCGGGACGCAATTTTTCGGAGAGACCCAGTACTTC

j_call: TRBJ1-6
d_call: NA
v_call: TRBV7-9
clone_size: once
cdr3_aa: CASSRGGTTNSPLHF
cdr3_nt: TGTGCCAGCAGCCGCGGCGGGACGACGAATTCACCCCTCCACTTT

j_call: TRBJ2-2
d_call: TRBD2
v_call: TRBV7-2
clone_size: NA
cdr3_aa: CASSFFSGGATGELFF
cdr3_nt: TGTGCCAGCAGCTTCTTCAGCGGGGGGGCCACCGGGGAGCTGTTTTTT

j_call: TRBJ1-3
d_call: TRBD1
v_call: TRBV9
clone_size: NA
cdr3_aa: CASSVGGGEYGNTIYF
cdr3_nt: TGTGCCAGCAGCGTAGGAGGGGGCGAATATGGAAACACCATATATTTT

j_call: TRBJ2-7
d_call: TRBD1
v_call: TRBV7-9
clone_size: NA
cdr3_aa: CASSLAPGQGAHEQYF
cdr3_nt: TGTGCCAGCAGCTTAGCTCCGGGACAGGGGGCGCACGAGCAGTACTTC

j_call: TRBJ1-1
d_call: NA
v_call: TRBV12-3/TRBV12-4
clone_size: many
cdr3_aa: CASSLGANTEAFF
cdr3_nt: TGTGCCAGCAGTTTAGGTGCGAACACTGAAGCTTTCTTT

j_call: TRBJ1-2
d_call: TRBD1
v_call: TRBV24-1
clone_size: few
cdr3_aa: CATSDPGQGGTNYGYTF
cdr3_nt: TGTGCCACCAGTGATCCGGGACAGGGGGGAACTAACTATGGCTACACCTTC

j_call: TRBJ2-3
d_call: NA
v_call: TRBV29-1
clone_size: few
cdr3_aa: CSVEVDTPRVITDTQYF
cdr3_nt: TGCAGCGTTGAAGTTGATACACCCAGGGTCATCACAGATACGCAGTATTTT

j_call: TRBJ2-5
d_call: NA
v_call: TRBV2
clone_size: NA
cdr3_aa: CASRDPLEETQYF
cdr3_nt: TGTGCCAGCAGGGACCCCCTGGAAGAGACCCAGTACTTC

j_call: TRBJ1-1
d_call: TRBD1
v_call: TRBV7-9
clone_size: NA
cdr3_aa: CAGEQGSSTEAFF
cdr3_nt: TGTGCCGGCGAACAGGGGAGCAGCACTGAAGCTTTCTTT

j_call: TRBJ2-7
d_call: NA
v_call: TRBV7-2
clone_size: NA
cdr3_aa: CASSLAGDSSYEQYF
cdr3_nt: TGTGCCAGCAGCTTAGCGGGCGATAGCTCCTACGAGCAGTACTTC

j_call: TRBJ2-5
d_call: NA
v_call: TRBV12-3/TRBV12-4
clone_size: NA
cdr3_aa: CASSPSLVTQYF
cdr3_nt: TGTGCCAGCAGTCCCTCCTTAGTGACCCAGTACTTC

j_call: TRBJ2-5
d_call: NA
v_call: TRBV10-3
clone_size: NA
cdr3_aa: CAISPDGGQETQYF
cdr3_nt: TGTGCCATCAGTCCCGATGGGGGCCAAGAGACCCAGTACTTC

j_call: TRBJ2-1
d_call: NA
v_call: TRBV29-1
clone_size: NA
cdr3_aa: CSGAFGTQSELF
cdr3_nt: TGCAGCGGAGCCTTCGGGACTCAATCTGAGCTCTTC

j_call: TRBJ2-7
d_call: TRBD2
v_call: TRBV11-2
clone_size: NA
cdr3_aa: CASSSRAGGSYEQYF
cdr3_nt: TGTGCCAGCAGCTCTCGGGCGGGAGGGTCCTACGAGCAGTACTTC

j_call: TRBJ1-5
d_call: TRBD1
v_call: TRBV12-3/TRBV12-4
clone_size: few
cdr3_aa: CASSLGGQGRNQPQHF
cdr3_nt: TGTGCCAGCAGTTTAGGGGGACAGGGCCGCAATCAGCCCCAGCATTTT

j_call: TRBJ1-4
d_call: NA
v_call: TRBV27
clone_size: few
cdr3_aa: CASSFLGGGEKLFF
cdr3_nt: TGTGCCAGCAGTTTCCTGGGCGGAGGTGAAAAACTGTTTTTT

j_call: TRBJ2-3
d_call: TRBD2
v_call: TRBV28
clone_size: NA
cdr3_aa: CASDMNSGRTDTQYF
cdr3_nt: TGTGCCAGCGATATGAATAGCGGGCGCACAGATACGCAGTATTTT

j_call: TRBJ2-3
d_call: NA
v_call: TRBV6-1
clone_size: NA
cdr3_aa: CASSAVDTQYF
cdr3_nt: TGTGCCAGCAGTGCGGTAGATACGCAGTATTTT

j_call: TRBJ1-1
d_call: NA
v_call: TRBV29-1
clone_size: NA
cdr3_aa: CSVEATGNWAGAFF
cdr3_nt: TGCAGCGTTGAAGCAACAGGCAACTGGGCGGGAGCTTTCTTT

j_call: TRBJ2-3
d_call: TRBD2
v_call: TRBV7-2
clone_size: once
cdr3_aa: CASSFIGGAPDTQYF
cdr3_nt: TGTGCCAGCAGCTTCATCGGGGGGGCCCCAGATACGCAGTATTTT

j_call: TRBJ2-7
d_call: TRBD1
v_call: TRBV28
clone_size: NA
cdr3_aa: CASSLTGGGEQYF
cdr3_nt: TGTGCCAGCAGTTTGACAGGGGGGGGCGAGCAGTACTTC

j_call: TRBJ2-7
d_call: NA
v_call: TRBV3-1
clone_size: few
cdr3_aa: CASSQVFEGSYEQYF
cdr3_nt: TGTGCCAGCAGCCAAGTATTCGAGGGCTCCTACGAGCAGTACTTC

j_call: TRBJ2-3
d_call: NA
v_call: TRBV9
clone_size: few
cdr3_aa: CASSPTRVTSTDTQYF
cdr3_nt: TGTGCCAGCAGCCCCACCCGGGTCACTAGCACAGATACGCAGTATTTT

j_call: TRBJ2-1
d_call: NA
v_call: TRBV6-1
clone_size: few
cdr3_aa: CASSQKTPSGLINEQFF
cdr3_nt: TGTGCCAGCAGCCAAAAGACCCCATCGGGACTCATTAATGAGCAGTTCTTC

j_call: TRBJ1-5
d_call: NA
v_call: TRBV28
clone_size: NA
cdr3_aa: CASSTQGDQPQHF
cdr3_nt: TGTGCCAGCAGTACCCAGGGCGATCAGCCCCAGCATTTT

j_call: TRBJ2-7
d_call: NA
v_call: TRBV7-2
clone_size: NA
cdr3_aa: CASSQSGSEQYF
cdr3_nt: TGTGCCAGCAGCCAATCGGGATCCGAGCAGTACTTC

j_call: TRBJ2-7
d_call: TRBD1
v_call: TRBV12-3/TRBV12-4
clone_size: once
cdr3_aa: CASSPGTGPASYEQYF
cdr3_nt: TGTGCCAGCAGTCCCGGGACAGGGCCAGCCTCCTACGAGCAGTACTTC

j_call: TRBJ2-7
d_call: NA
v_call: TRBV4-1
clone_size: few
cdr3_aa: CASSQGLGGRGNEQYF
cdr3_nt: TGCGCCAGCAGCCAGGGTTTAGGGGGGCGAGGGAACGAGCAGTACTTC

j_call: TRBJ2-5
d_call: TRBD1
v_call: TRBV6-1
clone_size: NA
cdr3_aa: CASRTRTLRGSYQETQYF
cdr3_nt: TGTGCCAGCAGGACCCGCACACTCAGGGGGTCGTACCAAGAGACCCAGTACTTC

j_call: TRBJ2-5
d_call: TRBD1
v_call: TRBV24-1
clone_size: once
cdr3_aa: CATSKSQGAETQYF
cdr3_nt: TGTGCCACCAGTAAATCTCAGGGGGCGGAGACCCAGTACTTC

j_call: TRBJ1-4
d_call: TRBD1
v_call: TRBV29-1
clone_size: few
cdr3_aa: CSVTGQGDEKLFF
cdr3_nt: TGCAGCGTGACGGGACAGGGGGATGAAAAACTGTTTTTT

j_call: TRBJ2-2
d_call: TRBD2
v_call: TRBV6-1
clone_size: many
cdr3_aa: CASSGGRDTGELFF
cdr3_nt: TGTGCCAGCAGTGGCGGGAGGGACACCGGGGAGCTGTTTTTT

j_call: TRBJ1-3
d_call: NA
v_call: TRBV7-9
clone_size: NA
cdr3_aa: CASSGTNSGNTIYF
cdr3_nt: TGTGCCAGCAGTGGGACCAACTCTGGAAACACCATATATTTT

j_call: TRBJ2-3
d_call: NA
v_call: TRBV28
clone_size: few
cdr3_aa: CASSLGTDRTDTQYF
cdr3_nt: TGTGCCAGCAGTTTAGGGACGGACCGCACAGATACGCAGTATTTT

j_call: TRBJ2-1
d_call: TRBD2
v_call: TRBV10-1
clone_size: few
cdr3_aa: CASSKGLAGVNEQFF
cdr3_nt: TGCGCCAGCAGTAAGGGACTAGCGGGGGTCAATGAGCAGTTCTTC

j_call: TRBJ2-5
d_call: NA
v_call: TRBV20-1
clone_size: few
cdr3_aa: CSARGRFGHETQYF
cdr3_nt: TGCAGTGCTAGAGGGCGCTTCGGGCACGAGACCCAGTACTTC

j_call: TRBJ2-5
d_call: NA
v_call: TRBV5-1
clone_size: few
cdr3_aa: CASSFALARGGQETQYF
cdr3_nt: TGCGCCAGCAGCTTCGCCCTAGCGAGAGGGGGACAAGAGACCCAGTACTTC

j_call: TRBJ1-1
d_call: NA
v_call: TRBV7-9
clone_size: few
cdr3_aa: CASSLSSPTTEAFF
cdr3_nt: TGTGCCAGCAGCTTAAGCAGTCCAACTACTGAAGCTTTCTTT

j_call: TRBJ1-4
d_call: TRBD1
v_call: TRBV6-5
clone_size: few
cdr3_aa: CASGRGSGEKLFF
cdr3_nt: TGTGCCAGCGGCAGGGGGAGTGGTGAAAAACTGTTTTTT

j_call: TRBJ1-2
d_call: NA
v_call: TRBV12-3/TRBV12-4
clone_size: NA
cdr3_aa: CASSLKSQGYTF
cdr3_nt: TGTGCCAGCAGTTTAAAATCCCAGGGCTACACCTTC